This T cell receptor (beta chain) originates from a study of CD8 T cells in Susac syndrome. This clonotype was detected once. Reverse transcription of roughly 0.45 to 1 ug RNA was performed with random hexamers. One entry per CDR3 protein, called by TCRdb with MiXCR from the immunoSEQ multiplex PCR reads. The top ten clones hold roughly 0.059% of a sample with a few hundred thousand distinct CDR3 sequences, about 91% of them seen once. This CDR3 comprises 14 residues. Trimming left V 6 bases short and J 1 base short, with 15 bases between. Per germline, CDR1 DFQATT and CDR2 SNEGSKA (reference sequence).

The V gene is TRBV20-1, the J gene TRBJ2-5; D is unresolved. Sequencing used CD4+ T cells from PBMCs. The TCR sequence derives from a human donor with multiple sclerosis. CDR3 bases: TGCAGTGCCATCGAACTCTTCCGCCAAGAGACCCAGTACTTC. This sequence encodes CSAIELFRQETQYF.